The T cell receptor beta chain under discussion was sequenced for a study of OX40 agonist ivuxolimab in advanced cancers. With respect to the entire study: Ivuxolimab, which targeted the costimulatory receptor OX40 (CD134), was an agonistic, fully human IgG2 monoclonal antibody. Partial responses occurred in three dose-escalation patients: two with cutaneous melanoma and one with hepatocellular carcinoma. The paper describes the monotherapy dose-escalation part (N of about 47 patients) of the phase I trial of ivuxolimab. Among the roughly 52 dose-escalation patients, about 20 had hepatocellular carcinoma, some 15 melanoma, 9 renal cell carcinoma and 9 head and neck cancer. Intravenous ivuxolimab was administered to patients every 2 weeks at six dose levels: 0.01, 0.1, 0.3, 1.5, 3 and 10 mg/kg. In the dose-escalation cohort, 70% to 90% of patients were male, and the mean age was 60 years with a range of about 20 to 80. The purpose of peripheral TCRbeta sequencing was to test whether ivuxolimab changed TCR sequence diversity and led to clonal T-cell expansion. Patients were allowed to have had prior anti-PD-1, anti-PD-L1 or anti-CTLA-4 therapy, and approximately 37% of the dose-escalation patients had been treated with checkpoint inhibitors. What the research found in general, with its limitations: Low levels of normalized T-cell clonal expansion were also seen in some patients who did not respond. Clonal expansion of both CD4+ and CD8+ blood T cells was observed from baseline to week 6 at doses 0.1 to 3.0 mg/kg. In the 0.1-3.0 mg/kg groups, partial responders were among the patients with the lowest normalized peripheral clonal expansion, particularly in CD8+ T cells. After ivuxolimab, expanded clones were on average more numerous among CD8+ T cells than among CD4+ T cells. Antigen specificity was not determined for the clonally expanded peripheral T cells.

Genomic DNA was isolated from the sorted cells so that the TCRbeta CDR3 region could be sequenced. The immunoSEQ Assay was used to sequence the TCRbeta CDR3 regions. Held by TCRdb, this immuneACCESS table contains in-frame sequences only and omits some clones. Under half of the omission traces to an unresolved V gene where checked; the cause of the rest is unknown. In this sample the table shows 90,000 to 100,000 clones, roughly 90% of which occur a single time. Clones ranked in the top ten supply about 0.16% of the sample. The CDR3 starts with the cysteine, ends with the phenylalanine, and has 13 residues. The only DNA kept is the CDR3, 39 bases in frame from the first base. CDR1 and CDR2, looked up from the germline V gene (reference sequence), are GTSNPN and SVGIG. The germline ends are 11 bases apart after V is trimmed by 6 bases and J by 5 bases. Patients with a history of autoimmune disease or receiving systemic immunosuppression were excluded from the trial. In every dose cohort, peripheral blood was drawn for TCR sequencing at baseline, cycle 4 day 1, and cycle 7 day 1. Samples came from an open-label, multicenter, first-in-human phase I dose-escalation trial of ivuxolimab. Adults with locally advanced or metastatic melanoma, renal cell carcinoma, hepatocellular carcinoma or head and neck squamous cell carcinoma were enrolled in the trial. Before TCR sequencing, CD4+ T cells and CD8+ T cells were sorted from peripheral blood as separate populations.

This clone was counted once. No cognate antigen has been identified for it. No per-base quality is available; no much larger clone lies one base away. The chain is assembled from TRBV30 and TRBJ1-6, with the D gene call left open. The sample here was CD4+ or CD8+ T cells sorted from blood, taken in a trial of the OX40 agonist ivuxolimab. The sequence came from an adult with an advanced solid tumor such as melanoma, head and neck, liver or kidney cancer. Here is the DNA: TGTGCCTGTAATACTCGGAATAATTCACCCCTCCACTTT. Translated, this gives CACNTRNNSPLHF.